The rows below give T cell receptor beta chains drawn from one sample of a study of T-cell memory formation after mild COVID-19. TCRdb processed the 5' RACE reads anew with MiXCR; each CDR3 protein has one entry. The data hold about 470,000 distinct CDR3 sequences, with 18% observed a single time. The sequenced sample was PBMCs or a T cell subset sorted from them (not recorded which). These receptors came from an adult woman who had mild COVID-19 (a few samples of this study predate the infection). Cell type and time point are not known. Both conserved end residues are part of each CDR3. Fields, in order: J gene, D gene, clone size, V gene, CDR3 protein. A D gene is named only where the DNA matches it firmly. Clone size is shown for a subset of rows, as once, few, many or a class of expanded clone.

TRBJ2-3	.	few	TRBV20-1	CSARDIEGMEYF
TRBJ1-2	.	.	TRBV5-4	CASSSRGAAYGYTF
TRBJ2-7	.	few	TRBV29-1	CSVVIRPGAAHSASQEYF
TRBJ2-2	TRBD1	.	TRBV4-2	CASSQGQGATGELFF
TRBJ1-1	.	.	TRBV29-1	CSALDTEALF
TRBJ1-2	.	.	TRBV3-1	CASSQSGSILGYTF
TRBJ1-1	TRBD1	few	TRBV14	CASSHRTGQGDTEAFF
TRBJ2-7	.	few	TRBV6-6	CASSYTGGAKNEQYF
TRBJ2-7	.	.	TRBV12-3/TRBV12-4	CASSEIRGGTDEQYF
TRBJ2-4	.	many	TRBV3-2	CASSQDPTELPKNIQYF
TRBJ2-1	.	.	TRBV11-2	CASTNRGGRTPEERTYNEQFF
TRBJ1-2	TRBD1	few	TRBV6-2/TRBV6-3	CASRGQGQGDGYTF
TRBJ1-2	.	few	TRBV11-3	CASSLDGGANYGYTF
TRBJ1-2	.	.	TRBV14	CASSPDGDWFHGYTF
TRBJ1-1	.	few	TRBV12-5	CASGLVPLGLRKPTYGTEAFF
TRBJ1-6	.	.	TRBV9	CASSVGYSPLHF
TRBJ1-1	.	few	TRBV5-1	CASSALGDTEAFF
TRBJ2-7	.	.	TRBV28	CASSLNSNYEQYF
TRBJ2-6	.	.	TRBV15	CATSRDRWRKGSGANVLTF
TRBJ2-1	TRBD2	few	TRBV7-9	CASSFQGAGVFEQFF
TRBJ2-2	.	many	TRBV12-3/TRBV12-4	CASSPASGELFF
TRBJ2-7	.	few	TRBV25-1	CASSEGQGNYEQYF
TRBJ1-2	.	.	TRBV27	CASSVTGTYGYTF
TRBJ2-5	.	.	TRBV7-9	CASSLAVPRETQYF
TRBJ1-2	.	few	TRBV7-8	CASSFGSTGTNYGYTF
TRBJ1-1	.	.	TRBV12-3/TRBV12-4	CASSLGGRTEAFF
TRBJ2-5	.	.	TRBV10-3	CAISVAEVTETQYF
TRBJ2-3	.	few	TRBV12-3/TRBV12-4	CASSLGDFTDTQYF
TRBJ2-3	TRBD1	.	TRBV9	CASSTGTGSTDTQYF
TRBJ2-3	.	.	TRBV19	CASSIRTERDTQYF
TRBJ2-7	TRBD2	.	TRBV6-5	CASSYVVSGGSYEQYF
TRBJ2-5	.	.	TRBV5-1	CASSPPGGSSETQYF
TRBJ1-1	.	.	TRBV14	CASSQALEFF
TRBJ2-5	.	.	TRBV18	CASSPGVTNQETQYF
TRBJ2-2	TRBD1	.	TRBV24-1	CATSERDRFYGTGELFF
TRBJ2-2	.	many	TRBV9	CASSVEWLAVTGELFF
TRBJ1-6	.	few	TRBV6-1	CAGGGTYNSPLHF
TRBJ2-3	.	many	TRBV7-2	CASSFRGSTDTQYF
TRBJ2-7	TRBD2	.	TRBV4-2	CASSQGLAGRYEQYF
TRBJ2-7	.	.	TRBV6-1	CASSDWASTYEQYF
TRBJ2-6	TRBD1	few	TRBV4-1	CASSPGTGKANVLTF
TRBJ2-2	.	.	TRBV9	CASSVGGPFSGELFF
TRBJ2-1	TRBD2	.	TRBV12-3/TRBV12-4	CASSLVGLAGLYNEQFF
TRBJ1-5	TRBD1	.	TRBV12-3/TRBV12-4	CASSLRTGNQPQHF
TRBJ1-4	.	.	TRBV27	CASSFINSSEKLFF
TRBJ2-4	.	.	TRBV6-5	CASSPQGIAQNIQYF
TRBJ2-2	TRBD2	.	TRBV19	CASSMGLAGDRELFF
TRBJ2-1	TRBD2	.	TRBV5-1	CASSDPSGSYNEQFF